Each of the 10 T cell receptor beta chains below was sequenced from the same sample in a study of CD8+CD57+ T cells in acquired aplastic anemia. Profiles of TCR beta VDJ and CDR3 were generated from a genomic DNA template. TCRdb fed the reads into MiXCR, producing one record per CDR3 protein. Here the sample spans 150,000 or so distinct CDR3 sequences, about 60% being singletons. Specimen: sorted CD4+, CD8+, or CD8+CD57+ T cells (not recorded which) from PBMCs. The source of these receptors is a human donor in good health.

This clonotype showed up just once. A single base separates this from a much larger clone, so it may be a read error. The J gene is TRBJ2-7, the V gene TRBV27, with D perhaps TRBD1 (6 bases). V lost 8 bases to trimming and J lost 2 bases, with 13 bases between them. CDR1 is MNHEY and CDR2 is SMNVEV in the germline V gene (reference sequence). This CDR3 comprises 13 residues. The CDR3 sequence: CASGRTATYEQYF. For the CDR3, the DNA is TGTGCCAGCGGCAGGACAGCTACCTACGAGCAGTACTTC.

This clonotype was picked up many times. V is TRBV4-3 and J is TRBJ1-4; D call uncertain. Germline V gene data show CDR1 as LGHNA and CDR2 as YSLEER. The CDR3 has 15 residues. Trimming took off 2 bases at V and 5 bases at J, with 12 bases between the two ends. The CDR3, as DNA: TGCGCCAGCAGCCAAAGTCCCATAGCGAATGAAAAACTGTTTTTT. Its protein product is CASSQSPIANEKLFF.

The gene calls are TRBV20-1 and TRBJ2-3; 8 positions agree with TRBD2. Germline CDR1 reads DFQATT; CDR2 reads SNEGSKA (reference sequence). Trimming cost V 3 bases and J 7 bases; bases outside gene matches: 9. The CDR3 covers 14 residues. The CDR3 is CSASGGGVVNTQYF. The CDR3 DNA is TGCAGTGCTAGCGGGGGGGGAGTCGTAAATACGCAGTATTTT.

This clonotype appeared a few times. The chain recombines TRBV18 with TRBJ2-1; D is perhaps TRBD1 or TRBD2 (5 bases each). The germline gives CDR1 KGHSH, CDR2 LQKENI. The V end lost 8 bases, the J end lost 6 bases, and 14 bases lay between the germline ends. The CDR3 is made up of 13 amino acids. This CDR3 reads CASRRDQANEQFF. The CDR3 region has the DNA TGTGCCAGCCGCCGGGACCAGGCCAATGAGCAGTTCTTC.

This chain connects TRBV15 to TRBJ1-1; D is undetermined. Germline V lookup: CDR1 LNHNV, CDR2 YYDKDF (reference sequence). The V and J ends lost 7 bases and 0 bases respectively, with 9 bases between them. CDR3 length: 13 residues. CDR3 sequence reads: CATNPAMNTEAFF. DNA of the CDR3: TGTGCCACCAATCCCGCCATGAACACTGAAGCTTTCTTT.

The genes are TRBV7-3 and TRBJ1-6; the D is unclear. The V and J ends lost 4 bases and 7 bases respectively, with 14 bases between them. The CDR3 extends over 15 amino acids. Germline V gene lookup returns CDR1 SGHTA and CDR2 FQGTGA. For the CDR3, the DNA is TGTGCCAGCAGCTCGTCGGCCCAGAAGAATTCACCCCTCCACTTT. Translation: CASSSSAQKNSPLHF.

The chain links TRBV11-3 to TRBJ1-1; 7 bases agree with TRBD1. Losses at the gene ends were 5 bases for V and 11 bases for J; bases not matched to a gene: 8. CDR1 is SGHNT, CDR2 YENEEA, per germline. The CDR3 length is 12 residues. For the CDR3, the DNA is TGTGCCAGCAGCCCCGGCCAGGGGGACGCTTTCTTT. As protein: CASSPGQGDAFF.

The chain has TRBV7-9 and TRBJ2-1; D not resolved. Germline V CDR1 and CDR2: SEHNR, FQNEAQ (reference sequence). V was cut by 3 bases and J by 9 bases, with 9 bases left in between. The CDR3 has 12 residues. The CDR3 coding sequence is TGTGCCAGCAGCTTCGGTGAGACTGAGCAGTTCTTC. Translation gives CASSFGETEQFF. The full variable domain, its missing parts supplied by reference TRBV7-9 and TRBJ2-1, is DTGVSQNPRHKITKRGQNVTFRCDPISEHNRLYWYRQTLGQGPEFLTYFQNEAQLEKSRLLSDRFSAERPKGSFSTLEIQRTEQGDSAMYLCASSFGETEQFFGPGTRLTVL.

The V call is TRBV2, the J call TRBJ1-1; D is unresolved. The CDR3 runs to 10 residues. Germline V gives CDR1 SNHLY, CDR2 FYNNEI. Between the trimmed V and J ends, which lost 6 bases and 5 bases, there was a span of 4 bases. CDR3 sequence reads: CASRRTEAFF. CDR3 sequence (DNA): TGTGCCAGCAGGAGGACTGAAGCTTTCTTT. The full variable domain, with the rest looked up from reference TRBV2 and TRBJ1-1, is EPEVTQTPSHQVTQMGQEVILRCVPISNHLYFYWYRQILGQKVEFLVSFYNNEISEKSEIFDDQFSVERPDGSNFTLKIRSTKLEDSAMYFCASRRTEAFFGQGTRLTVV.

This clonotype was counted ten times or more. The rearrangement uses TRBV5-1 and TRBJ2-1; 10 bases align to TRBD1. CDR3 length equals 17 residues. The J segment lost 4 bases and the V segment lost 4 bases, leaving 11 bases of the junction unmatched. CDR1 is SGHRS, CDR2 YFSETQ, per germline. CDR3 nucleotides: TGCGCCAGCAGCCGTGGGACAGGGGCGACGCAATACAATGAGCAGTTCTTC. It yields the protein CASSRGTGATQYNEQFF.